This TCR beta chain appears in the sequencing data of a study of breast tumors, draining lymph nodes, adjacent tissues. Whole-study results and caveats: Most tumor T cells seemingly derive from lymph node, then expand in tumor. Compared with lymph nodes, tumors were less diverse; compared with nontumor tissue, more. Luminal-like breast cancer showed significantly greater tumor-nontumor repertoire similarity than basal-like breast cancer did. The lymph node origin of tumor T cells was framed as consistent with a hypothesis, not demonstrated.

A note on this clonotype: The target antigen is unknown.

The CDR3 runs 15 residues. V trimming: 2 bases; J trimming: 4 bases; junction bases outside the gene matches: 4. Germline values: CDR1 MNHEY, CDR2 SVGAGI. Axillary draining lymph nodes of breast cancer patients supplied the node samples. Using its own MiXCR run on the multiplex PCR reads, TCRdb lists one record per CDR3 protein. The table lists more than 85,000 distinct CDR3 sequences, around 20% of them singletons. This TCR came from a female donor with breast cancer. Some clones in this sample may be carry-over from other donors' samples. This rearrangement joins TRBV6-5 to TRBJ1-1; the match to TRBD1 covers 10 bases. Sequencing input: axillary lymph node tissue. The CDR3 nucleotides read TGTGCCAGCAGTTACGTTCGACAGGGGGCCACTGAAGCTTTCTTT. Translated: CASSYVRQGATEAFF.